Following are 20 T cell receptor beta chains from one sample sequenced in a study of CD8 T cells in ankylosing spondylitis. Regarding the study as a whole: A TCR beta motif of about 8 highly homologous variants seemed to mark ankylosing spondylitis blood.

Which antigens these TCRs recognize remains unknown. TCRdb re-derived calls from the 5' RACE reads in MiXCR, one entry per CDR3 protein. Among approximately 400,000 distinct CDR3 sequences listed, approximately 17% were seen once. Sequencing was done on a sample of blood, either unsorted or a sorted T cell fraction (not recorded which). The source of these receptors is a male donor with ankylosing spondylitis.

This clonotype was detected only a few times. The chain uses TRBV18 and TRBJ2-7; D possibly corresponds to TRBD1 (5 bases). This CDR3 spans 12 amino acids. Trimming removed 6 bases at V and 5 bases at J, with 11 bases between. The germline V gene has CDR1 KGHSH and CDR2 LQKENI. The CDR3 region has the DNA TGTGCCAGCTCCTCAAAAGGGGACGAGCAGTACTTC. It codes for CASSSKGDEQYF. The full variable domain, its missing parts supplied by reference TRBV18 and TRBJ2-7, is NAGVMQNPRHLVRRRGQEARLRCSPMKGHSHVYWYRQLPEEGLKFMVYLQKENIIDESGMPKERFSAEFPKEGPSILRIQQVVRGDSAAYFCASSSKGDEQYFGPGTRLTVT.

In this sample, this clonotype turned up many times. V gene TRBV5-1 combines with J gene TRBJ1-1; possible D gene TRBD1, 6 bases. Germline values: CDR1 SGHRS, CDR2 YFSETQ. The ends were cut back, 4 bases at V and 0 bases at J, with 10 bases in the middle. The CDR3 runs 14 residues. CDR3 residues: CASSPDRLNTEAFF. The CDR3 DNA is TGCGCCAGCAGCCCGGACAGATTGAACACTGAAGCTTTCTTT.

The rearrangement links TRBV5-1 to TRBJ1-5; no reliable D call. The CDR3 length is 15 residues. Germline values: CDR1 SGHRS, CDR2 YFSETQ. V dropped 0 bases and J dropped 5 bases, with 12 bases sitting between them. CDR3 DNA: TGCGCCAGCAGCTTGGGAACGTCGGTAGATCAGCCCCAGCATTTT. Residues: CASSLGTSVDQPQHF. The full variable domain, completed using reference TRBV5-1 and TRBJ1-5, is KAGVTQTPRYLIKTRGQQVTLSCSPISGHRSVSWYQQTPGQGLQFLFEYFSETQRNKGNFPGRFSGRQFSNSRSEMNVSTLELGDSALYLCASSLGTSVDQPQHFGDGTRLSIL.

The V call is TRBV7-2, the J call TRBJ1-4; tentatively, D is TRBD1 (6 bases). Germline CDR1 is SGHTA and CDR2 is FQGNSA. The CDR3 is 16 residues long. The V end lost 5 bases, the J end lost 7 bases, and 20 bases lay between the germline ends. This CDR3 is CASSAGTPGRGEKLFF. CDR3 nucleotide sequence: TGTGCCAGCAGCGCAGGGACACCCGGGCGAGGTGAAAAACTGTTTTTT.

The CDR3 is CASSTGTSILFF. The CDR3 coding sequence is TGTGCCAGCAGCACAGGGACTAGCATCCTGTTTTTT. The chain employs TRBV11-2 and TRBJ2-2; 9 nucleotides agree with TRBD2. The CDR3 is 12 amino acids. Losses at the gene ends were 5 bases for V and 14 bases for J; bases not matched to a gene: 6. CDR1 SGHAT and CDR2 FQNNGV come from the germline V gene.

The table lists this clonotype with a few counts. The V gene is TRBV12-3 or TRBV12-4, the J gene TRBJ1-6, with D possibly TRBD1 on 5 matching bases. The CDR3 extends over 15 amino acids. V was clipped by 3 bases and J by 9 bases, with 15 bases between them. CDR3 loop: CASSFLDSEGSPLHF. CDR3 DNA: TGTGCCAGCAGTTTCCTAGACAGTGAAGGTTCACCCCTCCACTTT.

In its sample, this clonotype was seen many times. This rearrangement joins TRBV5-1 to TRBJ2-5, with D perhaps being TRBD1 or TRBD2 (5 bases each). CDR3 length: 14 amino acids. Germline CDR1 SGHRS, CDR2 YFSETQ. The ends were cut back, 4 bases at V and 1 base at J, with 11 bases in the middle. The CDR3 DNA reads as TGCGCCAGCAGCCCGGGGACGTCCCAAGAGACCCAGTACTTC. Translation: CASSPGTSQETQYF.

The J gene is TRBJ1-1, the V gene TRBV6-2 or TRBV6-3; D uncertain. CDR1 is MNHEY, CDR2 SVGEGT, per germline. The length of the CDR3 is 14 residues. Trimming stripped 2 bases from V and 0 bases from J, with 7 bases between. The chain's CDR3 is CASSYATVNTEAFF. The CDR3 nucleotides are TGTGCCAGCAGTTACGCCACGGTGAACACTGAAGCTTTCTTT.

This clonotype was found many times. V gene TRBV29-1 combines with J gene TRBJ2-1; TRBD2 might be the D (6 bases). V was cut by 7 bases and J by 7 bases, with 11 bases left in between. The CDR3 contains 11 residues. Looked up from germline, CDR1 is SQVTM and CDR2 is ANQGSEA. CDR3 amino acids: CSALRGNEQFF. The CDR3 coding sequence is TGCAGCGCTCTCCGGGGGAATGAGCAGTTCTTC.

This clonotype was picked up a small number of times. J is TRBJ2-4 and V is TRBV20-1; no firm D call. The V and J ends lost 4 bases and 0 bases respectively, with 13 bases between them. This CDR3 has 15 residues. Germline assignment: CDR1 DFQATT and CDR2 SNEGSKA (reference sequence). Written as DNA, the CDR3 is TGCAGTGCTAAAGATTGGGCGGTAGCCAAAAACATTCAGTACTTC. Its translation: CSAKDWAVAKNIQYF.

This clonotype was counted ten times or more. The rearrangement joins TRBV7-9 to TRBJ2-3, with 10 bases lining up with TRBD2. Trimming cost V 1 base and J 4 bases; bases outside gene matches: 5. In germline, CDR1 is SEHNR, CDR2 FQNEAQ (reference sequence). The CDR3 length is 16 residues. The CDR3 protein is CASSLVLAGSSDTQYF. CDR3 nucleotides: TGTGCCAGCAGCTTAGTACTAGCGGGGAGCTCAGATACGCAGTATTTT.

This clonotype was seen more than once but under ten times. The rearrangement joins TRBV7-8 to TRBJ1-1; 9 bases align to TRBD1. This CDR3 spans 16 amino acids. The germline V gene encodes CDR1 SGHVS and CDR2 FQNEAQ. V shed 4 bases, J shed 5 bases, and the junction held 11 bases outside the gene matches. CDR3: CASSSVPGQGSTEAFF. The DNA for the CDR3 is TGTGCCAGCAGCTCCGTCCCGGGACAGGGTTCGACTGAAGCTTTCTTT. The full variable domain, rest sourced from reference TRBV7-8 and TRBJ1-1, is GAGVSQSPRYKVAKRGQDVALRCDPISGHVSLFWYQQALGQGPEFLTYFQNEAQLDKSGLPSDRFFAERPEGSVSTLKIQRTQQEDSAVYLCASSSVPGQGSTEAFFGQGTRLTVV.

CDR3 loop: CASSWEDRDNQPQHF. The DNA of the CDR3 is TGTGCCAGCAGTTGGGAGGACAGGGACAATCAGCCCCAGCATTTT. This chain links TRBV6-2 or TRBV6-3 with TRBJ1-5; 8 bases line up with TRBD1. CDR1 MNHEY and CDR2 SVGEGT come from the germline V gene. The CDR3 spans 15 residues. V was clipped by 4 bases and J by 3 bases; unmatched bases: 5.

This clonotype was recorded a few times. The chain is built from TRBV9 and TRBJ1-5, with D perhaps matching TRBD1 (5 bases). The CDR3 sequence is 16 residues long. Trimming cost V 4 bases and J 2 bases, with 16 bases left between them. The V gene's germline CDR1 is SGDLS and CDR2 YYNGEE. The CDR3 spells CASSPGGGNGNQPQHF. The CDR3 nucleotides are TGTGCCAGCAGCCCCGGGGGGGGAAATGGCAATCAGCCCCAGCATTTT.

J is TRBJ2-5 and V is TRBV7-2; 9 nucleotides match TRBD1. The V gene end was trimmed by 5 bases and the J gene end by 5 bases; junction bases not matched to a gene: 12. Germline V gene data show CDR1 as SGHTA and CDR2 as FQGNSA. This CDR3 region has 16 residues. CDR3 loop: CASSRDRPTGGETQYF. The CDR3 DNA sequence: TGTGCCAGCAGCAGAGACCGGCCGACAGGGGGGGAGACCCAGTACTTC.

The chain is built from TRBV12-3 or TRBV12-4 and TRBJ2-1; TRBD1 agrees at 11 bases. J gave up 7 bases and V 5 bases, and 7 bases lay outside the gene matches. The CDR3 is 15 amino acids. The DNA for the CDR3 is TGTGCCAGCAGTCCTGTGGGACAGGGGGTGAATGAGCAGTTCTTC. Encoded protein: CASSPVGQGVNEQFF.

This clonotype was detected a few times. The chain recombines TRBV4-1 with TRBJ2-5; D gene unclear. The V end was cut by 1 base, the J end by 5 bases, with 8 bases between. CDR1 MGHRA and CDR2 YSYEKL come from the germline V gene. The CDR3 runs 13 residues. CDR3 sequence reads: CASSQGAMETQYF. The CDR3 bases are TGCGCCAGCAGCCAAGGAGCCATGGAGACCCAGTACTTC.

The CDR3 sequence: CSVEDRGQGNEQYF. DNA of the CDR3: TGCAGCGTTGAAGATCGGGGGCAGGGCAACGAGCAGTACTTC. This chain links TRBV29-1 with TRBJ2-7; D is possibly TRBD1 or TRBD2 (6 bases each). CDR1 is SQVTM and CDR2 is ANQGSEA in the germline V gene. This CDR3 is built from 14 residues. Trimming removed 0 bases from V and 5 bases from J, with 14 bases in between.

This clonotype was recorded a few times. This rearrangement joins TRBV20-1 to TRBJ1-1; TRBD1 matches at 10 bases. Losses at the gene ends were 4 bases for V and 3 bases for J; bases not matched to a gene: 8. This CDR3 spans 15 amino acids. Germline CDR1 and CDR2: DFQATT and SNEGSKA (reference sequence). CDR3 sequence: CSAKKTGGVDTEAFF. DNA for the CDR3: TGCAGTGCTAAAAAGACAGGGGGCGTCGACACTGAAGCTTTCTTT.

The chain uses TRBV5-6 and TRBJ1-5; TRBD1 matches at 7 bases. This CDR3 spans 15 amino acids. Germline CDR1 SGHDT, CDR2 YYEEEE. The ends lost 2 bases at V and 6 bases at J; junction bases unmatched: 8. CDR3: CASSFGQAGGQPQHF. CDR3 sequence (DNA): TGTGCCAGCAGCTTCGGCCAGGCAGGGGGTCAGCCCCAGCATTTT.